What follows are 24 T cell receptor beta chains derived from one specimen sequenced in a study of cytomegalovirus exposure and HLA in healthy donors. A multiplex PCR was run with 60 Vbeta primers and 13 Jbeta primers. Sequencing was performed with immunoSEQ multiplex PCR; in TCRdb, only in-frame clones are kept and a portion is missing. The sample gives roughly 80,000 clones, about 80% of which show up once; approximately 7.2% is in the top ten. The sample taken for sequencing was PBMCs. These receptors all stem from a woman aged 35 to 49 in good health and CMV-seronegative.

V is TRBV14 and J is TRBJ2-3; 9 bases map to TRBD2. Germline CDR1 is SGHDN and CDR2 is FVKESK. V gave up 5 bases and J gave up 3 bases; unmatched junction bases: 9. This CDR3 is 16 amino acids long. The CDR3 region is CASSFRAGGDTDTQYF. The CDR3 region has the DNA TGTGCCAGCAGCTTCAGAGCGGGGGGTGATACAGATACGCAGTATTTT. The full variable domain, with the rest looked up from reference TRBV14 and TRBJ2-3, is EAGVTQFPSHSVIEKGQTVTLRCDPISGHDNLYWYRRVMGKEIKFLLHFVKESKQDESGMPNNRFLAERTGGTYSTLKVQPAELEDSGVYFCASSFRAGGDTDTQYFGPGTRLTVL.

The sample holds a few counts of this clone. The J gene is TRBJ2-3, the V gene TRBV2; 9 nucleotides match TRBD2. The CDR3 sequence is 15 residues long. The J segment lost 3 bases and the V segment lost 4 bases, leaving 5 bases of the junction unmatched. The germline CDR1 and CDR2 sequences are SNHLY and FYNNEI. The CDR3 is CASSGGLAGTDTQYF. DNA for the CDR3: TGTGCCAGCAGTGGTGGGCTAGCGGGGACAGATACGCAGTATTTT.

The sample holds a few counts of this clone. The chain has TRBV15 and TRBJ1-4; D is perhaps TRBD1 (5 bases). The CDR3 runs 16 residues. Trimming removed 2 bases from V and 6 bases from J, with 16 bases in between. Germline V CDR1 and CDR2: LNHNV, YYDKDF (reference sequence). CDR3 in amino acids: CATSRTRGGGDEKLFF. CDR3 in DNA: TGTGCCACCAGCAGAACCCGAGGCGGGGGGGATGAAAAACTGTTTTTT.

The chain joins TRBV4-1 to TRBJ2-7; TRBD1 aligns across 8 bases. The CDR3 length is 15 residues. In germline, CDR1 is MGHRA, CDR2 YSYEKL. Unmatched junction bases numbered 7, after V lost 3 bases and J lost 3 bases. The CDR3 region has the DNA TGCGCCAGCAGCCAGGTGGTCACAGGGGGCTACGAGCAGTACTTC. Translation gives CASSQVVTGGYEQYF.

The chain uses TRBV27 and TRBJ1-1; TRBD1 matches 7 bases. The J segment lost 2 bases and the V segment lost 6 bases, leaving 12 bases of the junction unmatched. CDR1 is MNHEY and CDR2 is SMNVEV in the germline V gene (reference sequence). The CDR3 has 16 residues. CDR3 bases: TGTGCCAGCAGCCCCAAACCGGGACAGATAAACACTGAAGCTTTCTTT. Amino acids: CASSPKPGQINTEAFF.

J is TRBJ2-5 and V is TRBV2, with D possibly TRBD2 on 6 matching bases. Germline loops: CDR1 SNHLY, CDR2 FYNNEI. There are 16 residues in the CDR3. Between the trimmed V and J ends, which lost 4 bases and 1 base, there was a span of 16 bases. DNA of the CDR3: TGTGCCAGCAGTGTTCGCTCTAGGGACTTCCAAGAGACCCAGTACTTC. It codes for CASSVRSRDFQETQYF.

The J gene is TRBJ2-7, the V gene TRBV28; D is perhaps TRBD1 (5 bases). Per germline, CDR1 MDHEN and CDR2 SYDVKM. This CDR3 is built from 14 residues. Trimming cost V 8 bases and J 2 bases, with 16 bases left between them. In nucleotides, the CDR3 is TGTGCCAGCCAAAAGGTTGGGGCGCCCTACGAGCAGTACTTC. This encodes CASQKVGAPYEQYF.

This clone was picked up one time. The chain uses TRBV7-2 and TRBJ2-7; 7 nucleotides match TRBD2. CDR3 length: 15 amino acids. V shed 5 bases, J shed 2 bases, and the junction held 9 bases outside the gene matches. Germline V gene data show CDR1 as SGHTA and CDR2 as FQGNSA. CDR3 DNA: TGTGCCAGCAGCGCACACCTAGCGGACACCTACGAGCAGTACTTC. This codes for CASSAHLADTYEQYF.

The chain couples TRBV4-3 to TRBJ1-1; D may be TRBD1 (6 bases). CDR3 length: 16 residues. Between the trimmed V and J ends, which lost 0 bases and 5 bases, there was a span of 16 bases. Germline V gene lookup returns CDR1 LGHNA and CDR2 YSLEER. The CDR3 bases are TGCGCCAGCAGCCAAGATTTGGATTTAGGGACAACTGAAGCTTTCTTT. Encoded protein: CASSQDLDLGTTEAFF.

The chain links TRBV5-1 to TRBJ2-7; 7 bases map to TRBD1. Germline CDR1 is SGHRS and CDR2 is YFSETQ. CDR3 size: 15 residues. Trimming cost V 4 bases and J 1 base; bases outside gene matches: 8. DNA for the CDR3: TGCGCCAGCAGCCCGGGACAGCTCCTGTCCTACGAGCAGTACTTC. It specifies CASSPGQLLSYEQYF.

The V call is TRBV29-1, the J call TRBJ1-2, with D perhaps TRBD1 (5 bases). The germline gives CDR1 SQVTM, CDR2 ANQGSEA. V shed 4 bases and J shed 7 bases, with 16 bases lying between them. The CDR3 consists of 13 residues. The DNA for the CDR3 is TGCAGCGTTGGATTTGGATTTCAGGGTGGCTACACCTTC. Translating gives CSVGFGFQGGYTF.

The J gene is TRBJ1-1, the V gene TRBV19; D perhaps matches TRBD1 (6 bases). Germline CDR1 LNHDA, CDR2 SQIVND (reference sequence). The CDR3 has 13 residues. The ends were cut back, 5 bases at V and 0 bases at J, with 7 bases in the middle. CDR3 coding DNA: TGTGCCAGTAGTGGACAGCTGAACACTGAAGCTTTCTTT. Its translation is CASSGQLNTEAFF.

V and J are TRBV5-4 and TRBJ2-3, with a weak D call TRBD1 (6 bases). From germline, CDR1 is SGHNT and CDR2 YYREEE (reference sequence). This CDR3 has 15 residues. The V end lost 3 bases, the J end lost 6 bases, and 17 bases lay between the germline ends. The DNA of the CDR3 is TGTGCCAGCAGCTGGTCAGGGGCTTCGGGGGATACGCAGTATTTT. It is translated as CASSWSGASGDTQYF.

There are a few counts of this clone. The chain carries TRBV6-6 and TRBJ2-1; the D gene is possibly TRBD2 (6 bases). The V gene's germline CDR1 is MNHNY and CDR2 SVGAGI (reference sequence). Trimming removed 6 bases from V and 10 bases from J, with 10 bases in between. The CDR3 has 11 residues. The CDR3 DNA sequence: TGTGCCAGCAGGCGGGAAGCAGAGCAGTTCTTC. Translated, it gives CASRREAEQFF.

CDR3 sequence reads: CAWAETGYLTEAFF. Here the CDR3 DNA reads TGTGCCTGGGCTGAGACAGGGTATCTGACTGAAGCTTTCTTT. This rearrangement joins TRBV30 to TRBJ1-1; 7 positions agree with TRBD1. From germline, CDR1 is GTSNPN and CDR2 SVGIG (reference sequence). The length of the CDR3 is 14 residues. V shed 5 bases and J 5 bases; nucleotides not matched to a gene: 11.

This chain joins TRBV7-9 and TRBJ1-2; 11 positions match TRBD1. This CDR3 is 16 amino acids long. Germline CDR1 SEHNR, CDR2 FQNEAQ (reference sequence). V lost 2 bases, J lost 4 bases, and 6 bases stayed unmatched. CDR3 DNA sequence: TGTGCCAGCAGCTTACCCGGGACAGGGGGACTCTATGGCTACACCTTC. Amino acid sequence: CASSLPGTGGLYGYTF.

The gene calls are TRBV5-4 and TRBJ2-3, with TRBD2 matching 11 bases. The ends lost 4 bases at V and 0 bases at J; junction bases unmatched: 4. CDR3 length equals 16 residues. Germline-derived CDR1 and CDR2 are SGHNT and YYREEE (reference sequence). As DNA, the CDR3 is TGTGCCAGCAGCGGGACTAGCGGCCTAAGCACAGATACGCAGTATTTT. As protein: CASSGTSGLSTDTQYF.

The sample holds a few counts of this clone. The chain is built from TRBV7-8 and TRBJ1-1; TRBD1 matches at 7 bases. Trimming cost V 1 base and J 7 bases; bases outside gene matches: 9. CDR3 size: 15 residues. CDR1 is SGHVS, CDR2 FQNEAQ, per germline. The CDR3 is CASSLGTGAVGEAFF. The CDR3 DNA follows: TGTGCCAGCAGCTTAGGAACAGGGGCAGTGGGTGAAGCTTTCTTT.

The chain joins TRBV29-1 to TRBJ1-3; a weak D match, TRBD1 (5 bases). Germline V gene lookup returns CDR1 SQVTM and CDR2 ANQGSEA. The V end was cut by 4 bases, the J end by 3 bases, with 10 bases between. This CDR3 has 13 residues. The CDR3 protein is CSVAQGGGNTIYF. The CDR3 DNA is TGCAGCGTTGCCCAGGGTGGTGGAAACACCATATATTTT.

The chain uses TRBV5-1 and TRBJ1-5; D not certain. This CDR3 comprises 16 residues. Trimming shortened V by 4 bases and J by 4 bases, and 18 bases separated the two germline ends. The germline V gene encodes CDR1 SGHRS and CDR2 YFSETQ. The CDR3 loop reads CASSKDGDSLNQPQHF. The CDR3 DNA follows: TGCGCCAGCAGCAAGGACGGGGATAGCCTGAATCAGCCCCAGCATTTT. The whole variable domain, filled in from reference TRBV5-1 and TRBJ1-5, reads KAGVTQTPRYLIKTRGQQVTLSCSPISGHRSVSWYQQTPGQGLQFLFEYFSETQRNKGNFPGRFSGRQFSNSRSEMNVSTLELGDSALYLCASSKDGDSLNQPQHFGDGTRLSIL.

The chain employs TRBV7-6 and TRBJ2-5; D remains unclear. With 3 bases removed from V and 5 bases from J, the gap between germline ends came to 4 bases. The length of the CDR3 is 11 residues. The germline CDR1 and CDR2 sequences are SGHVS and FNYEAQ. CDR3 DNA sequence: TGTGCCAGCAGCTTTAGCGAGACCCAGTACTTC. Protein product: CASSFSETQYF.

In nucleotides, the CDR3 is TGTGCCAGCAGGGGGGCTTTTTACGAGCAGTACTTC. Amino acid sequence: CASRGAFYEQYF. The chain employs TRBV7-2 and TRBJ2-7; TRBD1 is a possible D gene (6 bases). Germline V gene data show CDR1 as SGHTA and CDR2 as FQGNSA. The ends were cut back, 6 bases at V and 4 bases at J, with 10 bases in the middle. The CDR3 consists of 12 residues.

The chain links TRBV30 to TRBJ1-3; 9 bases are a match to TRBD1. The CDR3 is 18 residues long. The germline V gene encodes CDR1 GTSNPN and CDR2 SVGIG (reference sequence). V lost 0 bases and J lost 4; bases outside the gene matches: 13. CDR3 sequence: CAWSVLPLDRGRGNTIYF. The CDR3 DNA follows: TGTGCCTGGAGTGTACTCCCCCTGGACAGGGGAAGAGGAAACACCATATATTTT.

V usage is TRBV10-3 and J usage is TRBJ1-5, with 9 bases identical to TRBD1. This CDR3 has 14 residues. Germline CDR1 ENHRY, CDR2 SYGVKD. The junction had 4 bases not matched to a gene; V was cut back by 6 bases and J by 4 bases. CDR3 DNA: TGTGCCATCAGCGGGACAGGGAAGAATCAGCCCCAGCATTTT. It is translated as CAISGTGKNQPQHF.